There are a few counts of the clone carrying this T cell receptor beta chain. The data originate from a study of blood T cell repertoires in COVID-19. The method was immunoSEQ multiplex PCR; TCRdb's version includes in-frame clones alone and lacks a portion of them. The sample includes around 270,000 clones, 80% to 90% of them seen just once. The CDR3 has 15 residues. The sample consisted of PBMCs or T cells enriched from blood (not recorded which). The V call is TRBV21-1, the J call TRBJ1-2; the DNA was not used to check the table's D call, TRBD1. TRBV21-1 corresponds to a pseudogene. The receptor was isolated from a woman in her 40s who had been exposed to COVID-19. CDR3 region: CASSKAPHTNYGYTF. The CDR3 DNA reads TGTGCCAGCAGCAAAGCGCCACATACTAACTATGGCTACACCTTC.